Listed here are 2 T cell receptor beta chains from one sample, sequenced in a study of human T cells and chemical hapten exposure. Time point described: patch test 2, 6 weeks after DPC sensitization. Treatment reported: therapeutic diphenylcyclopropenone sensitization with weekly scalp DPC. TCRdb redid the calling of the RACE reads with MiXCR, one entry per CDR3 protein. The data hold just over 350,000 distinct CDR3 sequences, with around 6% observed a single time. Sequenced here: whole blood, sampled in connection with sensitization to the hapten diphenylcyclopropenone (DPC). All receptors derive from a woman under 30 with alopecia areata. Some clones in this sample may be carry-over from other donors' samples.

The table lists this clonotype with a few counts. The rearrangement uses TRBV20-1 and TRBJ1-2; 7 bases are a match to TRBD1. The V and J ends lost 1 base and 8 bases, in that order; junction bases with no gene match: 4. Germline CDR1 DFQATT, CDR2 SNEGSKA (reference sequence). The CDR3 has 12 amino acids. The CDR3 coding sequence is TGCAGTGCTAGAGTAACAGGGGAGGGCTACACCTTC. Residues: CSARVTGEGYTF.

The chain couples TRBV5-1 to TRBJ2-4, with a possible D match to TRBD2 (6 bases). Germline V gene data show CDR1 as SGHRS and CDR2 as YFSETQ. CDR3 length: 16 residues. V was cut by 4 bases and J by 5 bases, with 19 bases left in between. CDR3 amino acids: CASSLVGWGGENIQYF. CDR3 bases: TGCGCCAGCAGCCTGGTTGGTTGGGGAGGCGAAAACATTCAGTACTTC. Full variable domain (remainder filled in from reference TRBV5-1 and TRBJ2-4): KAGVTQTPRYLIKTRGQQVTLSCSPISGHRSVSWYQQTPGQGLQFLFEYFSETQRNKGNFPGRFSGRQFSNSRSEMNVSTLELGDSALYLCASSLVGWGGENIQYFGAGTRLSVL.